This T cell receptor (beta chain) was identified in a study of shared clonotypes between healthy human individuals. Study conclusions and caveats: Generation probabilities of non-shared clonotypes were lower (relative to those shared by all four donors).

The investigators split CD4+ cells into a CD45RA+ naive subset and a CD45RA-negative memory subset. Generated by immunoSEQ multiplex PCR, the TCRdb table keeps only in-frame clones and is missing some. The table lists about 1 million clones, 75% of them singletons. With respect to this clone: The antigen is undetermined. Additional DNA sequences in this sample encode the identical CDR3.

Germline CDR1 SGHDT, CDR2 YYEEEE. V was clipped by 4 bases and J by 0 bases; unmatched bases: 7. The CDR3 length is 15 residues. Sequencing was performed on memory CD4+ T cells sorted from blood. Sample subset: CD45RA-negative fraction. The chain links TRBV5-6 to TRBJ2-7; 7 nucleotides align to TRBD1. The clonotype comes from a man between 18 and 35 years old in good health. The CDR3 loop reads CASSLLDRDSYEQYF. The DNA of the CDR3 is TGTGCCAGCAGCCTTCTAGACAGGGACTCCTACGAGCAGTACTTC.